The present T cell receptor (beta chain) was sequenced within a study of cytomegalovirus exposure and HLA in healthy donors. General study points: The authors later found HLA-associated TCR beta chains more clonally expanded than equally common others. Prior analysis indicated that the majority of TCR beta V segments exhibited productivity approximately 87% or approximately 30% of the time.

There are 15 residues in the CDR3. Germline V CDR1 and CDR2: SGHVS, FQNEAQ. J lost 4 bases, V lost 6 bases, and 6 bases had no gene match. In its sample, this clone was seen a few times. Its specificity is unknown. PCR involved 60 Vbeta and 13 Jbeta primers. TCRdb's copy holds only in-frame clones and misses some; the assay was immunoSEQ multiplex PCR. Among almost 90,000 clones listed, around 84% were seen once. The sample was PBMCs. The sequence was obtained from a man between 35 and 55 years old in good health and CMV-seropositive. The rearrangement uses TRBV7-8 and TRBJ2-1; 10 bases are a match to TRBD2. CDR3 amino acids: CASSFTSGVYNEQFF. DNA for the CDR3: TGTGCCAGCAGTTTCACTAGCGGGGTATACAATGAGCAGTTCTTC.